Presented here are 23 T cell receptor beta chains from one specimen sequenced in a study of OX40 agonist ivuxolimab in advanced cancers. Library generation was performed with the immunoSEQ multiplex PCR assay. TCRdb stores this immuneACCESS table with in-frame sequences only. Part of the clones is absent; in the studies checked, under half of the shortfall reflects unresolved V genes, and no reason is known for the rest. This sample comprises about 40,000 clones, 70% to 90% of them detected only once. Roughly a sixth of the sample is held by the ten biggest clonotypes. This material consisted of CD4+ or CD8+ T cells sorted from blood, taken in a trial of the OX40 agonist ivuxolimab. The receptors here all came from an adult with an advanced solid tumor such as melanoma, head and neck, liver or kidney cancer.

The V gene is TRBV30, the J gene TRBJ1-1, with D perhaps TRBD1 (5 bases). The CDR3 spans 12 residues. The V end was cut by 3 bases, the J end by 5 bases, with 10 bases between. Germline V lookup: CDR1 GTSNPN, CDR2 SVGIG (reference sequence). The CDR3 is CAWREGWTEAFF. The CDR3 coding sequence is TGTGCCTGGAGAGAGGGGTGGACTGAAGCTTTCTTT.

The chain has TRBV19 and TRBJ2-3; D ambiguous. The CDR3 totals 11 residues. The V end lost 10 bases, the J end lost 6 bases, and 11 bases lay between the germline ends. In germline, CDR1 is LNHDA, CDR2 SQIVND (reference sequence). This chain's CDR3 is CAISHGDTQYF. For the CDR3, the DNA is TGTGCCATCTCCCACGGGGATACGCAGTATTTT.

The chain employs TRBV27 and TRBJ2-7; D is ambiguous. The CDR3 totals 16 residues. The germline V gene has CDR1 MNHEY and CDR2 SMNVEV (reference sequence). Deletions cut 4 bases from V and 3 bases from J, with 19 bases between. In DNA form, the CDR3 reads TGTGCCAGCAGTTCCTCCCCGTCAACCCCCCACTACGAGCAGTACTTC. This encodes CASSSSPSTPHYEQYF.

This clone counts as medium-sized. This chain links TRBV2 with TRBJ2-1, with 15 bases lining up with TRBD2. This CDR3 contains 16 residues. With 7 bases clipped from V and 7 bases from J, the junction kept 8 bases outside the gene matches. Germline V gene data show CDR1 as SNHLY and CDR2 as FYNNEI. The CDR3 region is CASIMGLAGGLNEQFF. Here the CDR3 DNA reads TGTGCCAGCATCATGGGACTAGCGGGAGGTTTAAATGAGCAGTTCTTC.

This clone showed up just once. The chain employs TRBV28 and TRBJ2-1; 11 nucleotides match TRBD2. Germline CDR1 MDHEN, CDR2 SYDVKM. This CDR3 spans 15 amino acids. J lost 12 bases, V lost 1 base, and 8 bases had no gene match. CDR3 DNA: TGTGCCAGCAGTTTATCAACTAGCGGGAGTGGAGGGCAGTTCTTC. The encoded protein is CASSLSTSGSGGQFF.

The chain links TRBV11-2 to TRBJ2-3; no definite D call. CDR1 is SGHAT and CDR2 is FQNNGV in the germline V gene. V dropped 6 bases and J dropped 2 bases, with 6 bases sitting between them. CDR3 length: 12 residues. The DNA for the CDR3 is TGTGCCAGCAGTTCTATCACAGATACGCAGTATTTT. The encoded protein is CASSSITDTQYF.

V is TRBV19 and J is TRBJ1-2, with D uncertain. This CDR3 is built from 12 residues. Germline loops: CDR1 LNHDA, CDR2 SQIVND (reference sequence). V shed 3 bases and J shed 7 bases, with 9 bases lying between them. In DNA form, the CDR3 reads TGTGCCAGTAGTATGGGTAGGGCTGGCTACACCTTC. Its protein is CASSMGRAGYTF. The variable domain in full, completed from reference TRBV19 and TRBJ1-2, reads DGGITQSPKYLFRKEGQNVTLSCEQNLNHDAMYWYRQDPGQGLRLIYYSQIVNDFQKGDIAEGYSVSREKKESFPLTVTSAQKNPTAFYLCASSMGRAGYTFGSGTRLTVV.

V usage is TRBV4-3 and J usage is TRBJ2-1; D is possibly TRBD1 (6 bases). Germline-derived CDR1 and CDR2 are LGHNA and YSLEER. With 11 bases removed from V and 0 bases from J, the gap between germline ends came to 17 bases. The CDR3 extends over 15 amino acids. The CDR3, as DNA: TGCGCCGCAGGGGCTGAACTAAGCTCCTACAATGAGCAGTTCTTC. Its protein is CAAGAELSSYNEQFF.

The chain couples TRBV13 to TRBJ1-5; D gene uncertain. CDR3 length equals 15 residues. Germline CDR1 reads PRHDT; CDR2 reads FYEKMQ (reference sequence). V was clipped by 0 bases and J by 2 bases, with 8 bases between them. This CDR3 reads CASSLGSRGNQPQHF. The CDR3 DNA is TGTGCCAGCAGCTTAGGGTCGAGGGGCAATCAGCCCCAGCATTTT.

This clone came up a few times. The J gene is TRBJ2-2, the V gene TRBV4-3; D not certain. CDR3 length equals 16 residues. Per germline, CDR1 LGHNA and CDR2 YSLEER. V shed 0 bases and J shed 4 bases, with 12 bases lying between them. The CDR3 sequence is CASSQDSDGVTGELFF. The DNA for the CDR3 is TGCGCCAGCAGCCAAGACTCGGACGGCGTCACCGGGGAGCTGTTTTTT.

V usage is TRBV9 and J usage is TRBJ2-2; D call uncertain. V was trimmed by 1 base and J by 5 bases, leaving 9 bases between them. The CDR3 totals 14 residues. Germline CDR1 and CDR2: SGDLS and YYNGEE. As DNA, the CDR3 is TGTGCCAGCAGCGTACCCTCAAGGACCGGGGAGCTGTTTTTT. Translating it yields CASSVPSRTGELFF.

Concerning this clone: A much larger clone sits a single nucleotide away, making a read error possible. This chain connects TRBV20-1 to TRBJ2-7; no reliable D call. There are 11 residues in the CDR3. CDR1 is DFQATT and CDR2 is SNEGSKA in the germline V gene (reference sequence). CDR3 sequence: CSAGDNYEQYF. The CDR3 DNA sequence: TGCAGTGCTGGAGACAACTACGAGCAGTACTTC.

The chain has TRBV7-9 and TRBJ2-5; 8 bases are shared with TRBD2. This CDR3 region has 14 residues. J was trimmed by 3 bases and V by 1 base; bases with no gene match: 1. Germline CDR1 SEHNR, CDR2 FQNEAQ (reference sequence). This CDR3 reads CASSLEAGEETQYF. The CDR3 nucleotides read TGTGCCAGCAGCTTAGAAGCGGGGGAAGAGACCCAGTACTTC.

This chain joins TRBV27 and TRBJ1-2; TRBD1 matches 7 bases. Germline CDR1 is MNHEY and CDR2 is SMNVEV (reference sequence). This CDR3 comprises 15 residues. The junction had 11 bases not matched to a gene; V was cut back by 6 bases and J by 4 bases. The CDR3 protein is CASRITGDGFYGYTF. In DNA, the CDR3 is TGTGCCAGCAGGATTACAGGGGACGGTTTCTATGGCTACACCTTC.

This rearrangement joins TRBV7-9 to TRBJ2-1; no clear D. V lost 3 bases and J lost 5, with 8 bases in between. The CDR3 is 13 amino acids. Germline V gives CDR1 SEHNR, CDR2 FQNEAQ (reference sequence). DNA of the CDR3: TGTGCCAGCAGCTTGATTGACCACAATGAGCAGTTCTTC. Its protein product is CASSLIDHNEQFF.

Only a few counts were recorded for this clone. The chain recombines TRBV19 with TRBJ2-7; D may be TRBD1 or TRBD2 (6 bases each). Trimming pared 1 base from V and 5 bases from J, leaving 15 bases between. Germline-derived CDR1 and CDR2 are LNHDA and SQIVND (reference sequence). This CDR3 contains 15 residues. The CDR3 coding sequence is TGTGCCAGTAGTATAGGGGTCGGGGGCCCCAACGAGCAGTACTTC. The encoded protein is CASSIGVGGPNEQYF.

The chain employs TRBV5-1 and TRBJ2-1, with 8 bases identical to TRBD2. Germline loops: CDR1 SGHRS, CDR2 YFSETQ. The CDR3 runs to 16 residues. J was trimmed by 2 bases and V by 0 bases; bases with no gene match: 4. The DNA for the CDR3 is TGCGCCAGCAGCTTGGTGGCTAGCGGGCCCTACAATGAGCAGTTCTTC. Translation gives CASSLVASGPYNEQFF. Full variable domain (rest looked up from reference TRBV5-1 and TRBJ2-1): KAGVTQTPRYLIKTRGQQVTLSCSPISGHRSVSWYQQTPGQGLQFLFEYFSETQRNKGNFPGRFSGRQFSNSRSEMNVSTLELGDSALYLCASSLVASGPYNEQFFGPGTRLTVL.

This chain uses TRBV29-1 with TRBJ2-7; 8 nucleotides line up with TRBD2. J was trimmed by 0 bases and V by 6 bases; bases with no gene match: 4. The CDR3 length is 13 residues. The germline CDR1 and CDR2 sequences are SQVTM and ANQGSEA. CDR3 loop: CSVYSGNSYEQYF. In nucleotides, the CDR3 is TGCAGCGTATATAGCGGGAACTCCTACGAGCAGTACTTC.

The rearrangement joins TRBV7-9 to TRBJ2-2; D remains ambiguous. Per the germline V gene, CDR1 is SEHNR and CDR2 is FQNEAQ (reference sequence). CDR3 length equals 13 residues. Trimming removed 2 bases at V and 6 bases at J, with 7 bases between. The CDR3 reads CASSLLSPGELFF. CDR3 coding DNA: TGTGCCAGCAGCTTACTCTCCCCCGGGGAGCTGTTTTTT. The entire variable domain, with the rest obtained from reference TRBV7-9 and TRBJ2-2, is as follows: DTGVSQNPRHKITKRGQNVTFRCDPISEHNRLYWYRQTLGQGPEFLTYFQNEAQLEKSRLLSDRFSAERPKGSFSTLEIQRTEQGDSAMYLCASSLLSPGELFFGEGSRLTVL.

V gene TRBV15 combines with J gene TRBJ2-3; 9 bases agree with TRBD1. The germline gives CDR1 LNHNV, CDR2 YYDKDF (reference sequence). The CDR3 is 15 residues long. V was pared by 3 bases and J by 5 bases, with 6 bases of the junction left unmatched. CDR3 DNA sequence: TGTGCCACCAGCAGCCGGGACAGGGATGTAGATACGCAGTATTTT. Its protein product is CATSSRDRDVDTQYF. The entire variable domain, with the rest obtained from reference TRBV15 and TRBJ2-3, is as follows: DAMVIQNPRYQVTQFGKPVTLSCSQTLNHNVMYWYQQKSSQAPKLLFHYYDKDFNNEADTPDNFQSRRPNTSFCFLDIRSPGLGDTAMYLCATSSRDRDVDTQYFGPGTRLTVL.

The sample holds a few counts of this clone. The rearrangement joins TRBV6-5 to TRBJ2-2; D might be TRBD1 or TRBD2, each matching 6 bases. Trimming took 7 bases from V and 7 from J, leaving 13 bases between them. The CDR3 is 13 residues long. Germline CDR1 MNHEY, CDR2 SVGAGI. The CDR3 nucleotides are TGTGCCAGCATGTGGGGGGCCAACGGGGAGCTGTTTTTT. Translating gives CASMWGANGELFF.

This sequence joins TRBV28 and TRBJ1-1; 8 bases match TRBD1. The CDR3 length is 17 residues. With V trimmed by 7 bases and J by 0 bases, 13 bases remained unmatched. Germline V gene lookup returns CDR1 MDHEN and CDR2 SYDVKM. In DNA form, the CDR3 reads TGTGCCAGCACCCACCTTCGGACAGGGCGAATGAACACTGAAGCTTTCTTT. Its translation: CASTHLRTGRMNTEAFF. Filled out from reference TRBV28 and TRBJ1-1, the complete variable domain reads DVKVTQSSRYLVKRTGEKVFLECVQDMDHENMFWYRQDPGLGLRLIYFSYDVKMKEKGDIPEGYSVSREKKERFSLILESASTNQTSMYLCASTHLRTGRMNTEAFFGQGTRLTVV.

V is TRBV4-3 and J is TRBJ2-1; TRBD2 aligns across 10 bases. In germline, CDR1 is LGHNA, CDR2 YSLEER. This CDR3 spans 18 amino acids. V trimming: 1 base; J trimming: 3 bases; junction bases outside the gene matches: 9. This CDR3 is CASSQGLAGGPGYNEQFF. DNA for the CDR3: TGCGCCAGCAGCCAAGGGTTAGCGGGAGGCCCAGGCTACAATGAGCAGTTCTTC.